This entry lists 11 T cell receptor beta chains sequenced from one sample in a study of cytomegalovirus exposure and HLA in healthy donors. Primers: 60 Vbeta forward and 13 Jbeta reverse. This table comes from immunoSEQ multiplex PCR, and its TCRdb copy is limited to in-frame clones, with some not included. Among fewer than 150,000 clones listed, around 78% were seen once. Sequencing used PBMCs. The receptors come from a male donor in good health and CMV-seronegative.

The CDR3 is CASSRGLDFGPLYEQYF. The CDR3 nucleotides are TGTGCCAGCAGCAGGGGGCTGGATTTCGGTCCACTTTACGAGCAGTACTTC. The chain joins TRBV6-7 to TRBJ2-7, with TRBD1 matching over 8 bases. TRBV6-7 counts as an open reading frame of uncertain function. The CDR3 contains 17 residues. V shed 6 bases and J 4 bases; nucleotides not matched to a gene: 17.

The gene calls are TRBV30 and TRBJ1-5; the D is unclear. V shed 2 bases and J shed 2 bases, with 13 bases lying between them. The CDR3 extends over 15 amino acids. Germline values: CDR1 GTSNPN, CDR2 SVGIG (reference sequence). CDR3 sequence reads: CAWSPRGDGNQPQHF. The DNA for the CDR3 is TGTGCCTGGAGTCCCCGCGGGGATGGCAATCAGCCCCAGCATTTT.

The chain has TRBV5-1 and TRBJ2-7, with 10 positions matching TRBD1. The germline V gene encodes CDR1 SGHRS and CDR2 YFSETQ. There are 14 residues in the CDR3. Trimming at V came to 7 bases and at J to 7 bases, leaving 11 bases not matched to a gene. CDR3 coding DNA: TGCGCCAGCGGCCGCGGGACAGGGGCCGAGGAGCAGTACTTC. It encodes CASGRGTGAEEQYF.

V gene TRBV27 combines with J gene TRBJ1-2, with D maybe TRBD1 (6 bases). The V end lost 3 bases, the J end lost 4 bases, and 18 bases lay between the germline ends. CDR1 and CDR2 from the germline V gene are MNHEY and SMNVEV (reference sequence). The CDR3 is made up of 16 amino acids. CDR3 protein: CASSLTAPGHIYGYTF. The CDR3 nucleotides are TGTGCCAGCAGTTTGACTGCACCGGGACACATCTATGGCTACACCTTC.

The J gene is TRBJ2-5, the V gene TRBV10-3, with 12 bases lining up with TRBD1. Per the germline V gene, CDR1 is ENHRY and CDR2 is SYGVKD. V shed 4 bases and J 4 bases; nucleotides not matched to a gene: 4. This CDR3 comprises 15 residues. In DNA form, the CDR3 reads TGTGCCATCAGTGGCGGGACAGGGGGCCGAGAGACCCAGTACTTC. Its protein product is CAISGGTGGRETQYF.

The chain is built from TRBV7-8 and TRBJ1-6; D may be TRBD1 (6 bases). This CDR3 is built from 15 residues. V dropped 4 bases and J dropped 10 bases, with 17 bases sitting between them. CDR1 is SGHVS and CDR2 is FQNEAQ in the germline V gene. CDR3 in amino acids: CASSSLWAGQSPLHF. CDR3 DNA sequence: TGTGCCAGCAGCTCCCTGTGGGCAGGACAGTCACCCCTCCACTTT.

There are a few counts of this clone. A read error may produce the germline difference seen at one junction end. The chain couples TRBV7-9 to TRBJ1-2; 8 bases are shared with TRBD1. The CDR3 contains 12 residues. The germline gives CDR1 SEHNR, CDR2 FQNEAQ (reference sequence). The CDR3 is CSSSQDRGGYTF. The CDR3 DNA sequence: TGTTCCAGCAGCCAAGACAGGGGTGGCTACACCTTC.

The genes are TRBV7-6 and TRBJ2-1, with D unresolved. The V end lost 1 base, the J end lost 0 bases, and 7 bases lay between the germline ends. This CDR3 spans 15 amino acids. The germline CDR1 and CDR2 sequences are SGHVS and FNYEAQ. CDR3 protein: CASSLDGSSYNEQFF. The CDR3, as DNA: TGTGCCAGCAGCTTAGACGGTAGCTCCTACAATGAGCAGTTCTTC.

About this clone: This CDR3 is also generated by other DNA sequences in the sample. This CDR3 is CASSHSGTGESYEQYF. The CDR3 nucleotides are TGCGCCAGCAGCCACTCCGGGACAGGGGAATCCTACGAGCAGTACTTC. V is TRBV4-3 and J is TRBJ2-7, with 10 positions matching TRBD1. CDR1 is LGHNA, CDR2 YSLEER, per germline. V trimming: 3 bases; J trimming: 1 base; junction bases outside the gene matches: 6. This CDR3 has 16 amino acids.

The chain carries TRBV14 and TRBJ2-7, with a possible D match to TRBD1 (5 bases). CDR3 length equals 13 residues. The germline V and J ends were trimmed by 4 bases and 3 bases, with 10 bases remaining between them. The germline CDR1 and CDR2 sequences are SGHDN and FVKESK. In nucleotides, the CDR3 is TGTGCCAGCAGCCGTTTGGACATCTACGAGCAGTACTTC. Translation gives CASSRLDIYEQYF.

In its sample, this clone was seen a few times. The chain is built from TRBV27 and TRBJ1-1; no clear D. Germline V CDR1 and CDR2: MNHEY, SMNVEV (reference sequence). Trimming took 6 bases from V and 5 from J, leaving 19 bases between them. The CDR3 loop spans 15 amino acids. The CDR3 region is CASSPSAAYGTEAFF. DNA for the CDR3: TGTGCCAGCAGCCCATCCGCAGCGTATGGTACTGAAGCTTTCTTT.